Here is one T cell receptor beta chain with its context. Its target is not known. These data belong to a study of cytomegalovirus exposure and HLA in healthy donors. Points from the study as a whole: The number of N-insertions in an Asian-associated ancestry cluster was reportedly below the approximately 700-donor mean in a later analysis. Most of the TCR beta V segments (in an earlier analysis) were productive either about 90% or about 30% of the time.

The CDR3 sequence is 13 residues long. The V and J ends lost 1 base and 3 bases respectively, with 7 bases between them. CDR1 SGHDN and CDR2 FVKESK come from the germline V gene. It was with 60 Vbeta and 13 Jbeta primers that the PCR ran. Assay used: immunoSEQ multiplex PCR; TCRdb lists only in-frame clones, some missing. The data hold some 150,000 clones, with almost 80% observed a single time. The chain employs TRBV14 and TRBJ2-7, with D possibly being TRBD1 (5 bases). The sample was PBMCs. The TCR was taken from a man aged 35-49 years in good health and CMV-seropositive. In nucleotides, the CDR3 is TGTGCCAGCAGCCAAGGAAGGGGCTACGAGCAGTACTTC. Translated, it gives CASSQGRGYEQYF.